The 5 T cell receptor beta chains below were found in one sample sequenced in a study of shared clonotypes between healthy human individuals. The method was immunoSEQ multiplex PCR; TCRdb's version includes in-frame clones alone and lacks a portion of them. The sample records about 490,000 clones, approximately 84% being singletons. The sample comprised PBMCs. Receptor source: a woman aged 40-49 years in good health. Some clones in this sample may be carry-over from other donors' samples.

V gene TRBV15 combines with J gene TRBJ2-1; 11 positions agree with TRBD2. The CDR3 contains 15 residues. V shed 3 bases and J 7 bases; nucleotides not matched to a gene: 5. Looked up from germline, CDR1 is LNHNV and CDR2 is YYDKDF (reference sequence). DNA for the CDR3: TGTGCCACCAGCAGCACTAGCGGGAGTTATAATGAGCAGTTCTTC. It yields the protein CATSSTSGSYNEQFF.

This CDR3 reads CATKSGGGELFF. Here the CDR3 DNA reads TGTGCCACCAAATCGGGGGGCGGGGAGCTGTTTTTT. The chain recombines TRBV28 with TRBJ2-2, with TRBD2 identical over 7 bases. With 10 bases clipped from V and 7 bases from J, the junction kept 6 bases outside the gene matches. Looked up from germline, CDR1 is MDHEN and CDR2 is SYDVKM. The CDR3 is 12 amino acids.

V gene TRBV7-7 combines with J gene TRBJ2-3; 13 bases are a match to TRBD2. V shed 3 bases, J shed 4 bases, and the junction held 1 base outside the gene matches. The CDR3 has 15 amino acids. Germline V gene lookup returns CDR1 SSHAT and CDR2 FNYEAQ (reference sequence). CDR3 protein: CASSFGLAGADTQYF. CDR3 nucleotides: TGTGCCAGCAGCTTCGGACTAGCGGGAGCAGATACGCAGTATTTT. The full variable domain, rest sourced from reference TRBV7-7 and TRBJ2-3, is GAGVSQSPRYKVTKRGQDVTLRCDPISSHATLYWYQQALGQGPEFLTYFNYEAQPDKSGLPSDRFSAERPEGSISTLTIQRTEQRDSAMYRCASSFGLAGADTQYFGPGTRLTVL.

V gene TRBV4-2 combines with J gene TRBJ2-3; the D gene could be TRBD1 or TRBD2 (7 bases each). The CDR3 is 17 amino acids. The V end was cut by 0 bases, the J end by 1 base, with 14 bases between. Per germline, CDR1 LGHNA and CDR2 YNFKEQ. Here the CDR3 DNA reads TGTGCCAGCAGCCAAGATTGGGAGGGACAGCGCACAGATACGCAGTATTTT. Protein: CASSQDWEGQRTDTQYF.

This clone has only a few counts. Given a far larger clone just one base away, this is likely a sequencing read error. This sequence joins TRBV5-1 and TRBJ2-3; D remains ambiguous. V was trimmed by 4 bases and J by 0 bases, leaving 9 bases between them. Germline loops: CDR1 SGHRS, CDR2 YFSETQ. This CDR3 has 14 amino acids. The CDR3 spells CASSHTTSTDTQYF. CDR3 sequence (DNA): TGCGCCAGCAGCCATACAACTAGCACAGATACGCAGTATTTT.